The T cell receptor (beta chain) described here comes from a study of blood T cell repertoires in COVID-19. As for the study in general: Sites across the United States, Italy and Spain contributed samples from acute and convalescent COVID-19. The cDNA or gDNA used as material had been derived from T cells, B-cell-depleted T cells, or PBMCs.

The CDR3 contains 13 residues. V gave up 1 base and J gave up 10 bases; unmatched junction bases: 2. Measured with immunoSEQ multiplex PCR; TCRdb has only the in-frame clones, and not every one. The sample records nearly 200,000 clones, over 80% being singletons. Followed over time, Seattle patients had been enrolled while infection was active. The TCR originated in a man aged 60 to 69 with COVID-19, enrolled during active disease. The chain combines TRBV12-3 or TRBV12-4 with TRBJ2-4; 9 positions agree with TRBD1. Input material: peripheral blood. The CDR3 spells CASSLGQGDIQYF. CDR3 DNA: TGTGCCAGCAGTTTAGGACAGGGGGATATTCAGTACTTC.